This passage covers 14 T cell receptor beta chains from one sample sequenced in a study of CD8 T cells in Susac syndrome. A quantity of roughly 0.5 to 1 ug RNA underwent reverse transcription using random hexamers. TCRdb fed the immunoSEQ multiplex PCR reads into MiXCR, producing one record per CDR3 protein. In the table there are under 350,000 distinct CDR3 sequences, roughly nine tenths of which are singletons. Sequencing was carried out using CD4+ T cells from PBMCs. The receptors were sampled from a human donor with multiple sclerosis.

The genes are TRBV12-3 or TRBV12-4 and TRBJ1-1, with 7 bases identical to TRBD1. V lost 1 base, J lost 4 bases, and 6 bases stayed unmatched. The length of the CDR3 is 15 residues. The chain's CDR3 is CASSLGGRGGTEAFF. CDR3 DNA: TGTGCCAGCAGTTTAGGGGGCAGGGGGGGCACTGAAGCTTTCTTT.

This sequence joins TRBV9 and TRBJ2-6, with TRBD1 matching over 7 bases. The CDR3 sequence is 14 residues long. Germline CDR1 SGDLS, CDR2 YYNGEE. The junction had 3 bases not matched to a gene; V was cut back by 2 bases and J by 7 bases. In DNA form, the CDR3 reads TGTGCCAGCAGCGTGACAGGGCGAGCCAACGTCCTGACTTTC. The encoded protein is CASSVTGRANVLTF.

The V gene is TRBV3-1, the J gene TRBJ2-4; no reliable D call. Trimming cost V 2 bases and J 0 bases, with 8 bases left between them. The CDR3 has 15 residues. Germline CDR1 reads LGHDT; CDR2 reads YNNKEL (reference sequence). CDR3: CASSQKDLAKNIQYF. Written as DNA, the CDR3 is TGTGCCAGCAGCCAAAAAGACTTAGCCAAAAACATTCAGTACTTC.

The chain carries TRBV19 and TRBJ1-5; TRBD1 aligns across 8 bases. CDR1 and CDR2 (germline): LNHDA, SQIVND (reference sequence). The CDR3 has 15 amino acids. Trimming at V came to 0 bases and at J to 7 bases, leaving 5 bases not matched to a gene. CDR3 region: CASSIEDRVWQPQHF. Written as DNA, the CDR3 is TGTGCCAGTAGTATAGAGGACAGGGTATGGCAGCCCCAGCATTTT.

V gene TRBV7-2 combines with J gene TRBJ1-3; no clear D. There are 14 residues in the CDR3. Germline lookup yields CDR1 SGHTA and CDR2 FQGNSA. The V and J ends lost 3 bases and 2 bases respectively, with 8 bases between them. The CDR3 sequence: CASSFEGAGNTIYF. CDR3 sequence (DNA): TGTGCCAGCAGCTTTGAGGGAGCTGGAAACACCATATATTTT. The variable domain in full, completed from reference TRBV7-2 and TRBJ1-3, reads GAGVSQSPSNKVTEKGKDVELRCDPISGHTALYWYRQSLGQGLEFLIYFQGNSAPDKSGLPSDRFSAERTGGSVSTLTIQRTQQEDSAVYLCASSFEGAGNTIYFGEGSWLTVV.

This chain connects TRBV3-1 to TRBJ2-6; possibly TRBD1 for D (6 bases). The V end was cut by 2 bases, the J end by 0 bases, with 14 bases between. The CDR3 has 18 residues. Germline values: CDR1 LGHDT, CDR2 YNNKEL (reference sequence). CDR3 protein: CASSQWGTGNSGANVLTF. The CDR3 DNA sequence: TGTGCCAGCAGCCAATGGGGAACAGGGAACTCTGGGGCCAACGTCCTGACTTTC. Based on the CDR3 plus reference TRBV3-1 and TRBJ2-6, the full variable domain is DTAVSQTPKYLVTQMGNDKSIKCEQNLGHDTMYWYKQDSKKFLKIMFSYNNKELIINETVPNRFSPKSPDKAHLNLHINSLELGDSAVYFCASSQWGTGNSGANVLTFGAGSRLTVL.

The chain joins TRBV6-6 to TRBJ2-5; D unclear. The germline V gene has CDR1 MNHNY and CDR2 SVGAGI (reference sequence). Trimming stripped 8 bases from V and 5 bases from J, with 9 bases between. The CDR3 is 11 residues long. The CDR3 here is CASQDWETQYF. The DNA for the CDR3 is TGTGCCAGCCAGGATTGGGAGACCCAGTACTTC.

In this sample, this clonotype turned up once. CDR3 amino acids: CASSFRGGATEAFF. The CDR3 bases are TGTGCCAGCAGTTTTCGGGGAGGCGCCACTGAAGCTTTCTTT. The V gene is TRBV12-3 or TRBV12-4, the J gene TRBJ1-1, with D unclear. Trimming left V 3 bases short and J 4 bases short, with 12 bases between. The CDR3 is 14 residues long.

V gene TRBV4-3 combines with J gene TRBJ1-5; no firm D call. From germline, CDR1 is LGHNA and CDR2 YSLEER. The CDR3 runs to 17 residues. Trimming removed 1 base at V and 3 bases at J, with 16 bases between. In DNA form, the CDR3 reads TGCGCCAGCAGCCAAGTGATGGGCAGTATATTCAATCAGCCCCAGCATTTT. This codes for CASSQVMGSIFNQPQHF.

Only one count was recorded for this clonotype. The chain recombines TRBV20-1 with TRBJ1-1, with a weak D call TRBD1 (5 bases). The length of the CDR3 is 16 residues. Germline lookup yields CDR1 DFQATT and CDR2 SNEGSKA (reference sequence). The V and J ends lost 0 bases and 2 bases respectively, with 16 bases between them. CDR3: CSARDQDTAYNTEAFF. In DNA form, the CDR3 reads TGCAGTGCTAGAGATCAGGACACCGCCTACAACACTGAAGCTTTCTTT.

The rearrangement links TRBV20-1 to TRBJ2-1; TRBD2 matches 7 bases. Germline trimming cut 0 bases from V and 7 bases from J; bases unmatched to any gene: 6. Germline loops: CDR1 DFQATT, CDR2 SNEGSKA (reference sequence). The CDR3 length is 14 residues. This CDR3 is CSARDIGRENEQFF. The CDR3 DNA follows: TGCAGTGCTAGAGATATCGGGCGGGAGAATGAGCAGTTCTTC.

This chain connects TRBV7-9 to TRBJ2-1; D not certain. Germline V CDR1 and CDR2: SEHNR, FQNEAQ (reference sequence). The CDR3 totals 16 residues. Trimming stripped 2 bases from V and 4 bases from J, with 15 bases between. CDR3 loop: CASSLSPPRAYNEQFF. Written as DNA, the CDR3 is TGTGCCAGCAGCTTATCCCCTCCGCGAGCGTACAATGAGCAGTTCTTC.

V gene TRBV20-1 combines with J gene TRBJ1-2, with D possibly being TRBD1 (6 bases). Germline assignment: CDR1 DFQATT and CDR2 SNEGSKA (reference sequence). This CDR3 contains 15 residues. In DNA, the CDR3 is TGCAGCGTGACCCTCAGGACAGAAGCTAACTATGGCTACACCTTC. The encoded protein is CSVTLRTEANYGYTF.

This sequence joins TRBV29-1 and TRBJ1-1; D remains unclear. Germline V gene lookup returns CDR1 SQVTM and CDR2 ANQGSEA. The CDR3 spans 11 residues. Trimming removed 4 bases from V and 6 bases from J, with 9 bases in between. In DNA form, the CDR3 reads TGCAGCGTTGGAGGGTACTCTGAAGCTTTCTTT. It is translated as CSVGGYSEAFF.